The 6 T cell receptor beta chains listed next were all sequenced from one sample in a study of cytomegalovirus exposure and HLA in healthy donors. 60 Vbeta and 13 Jbeta primers were used in PCR. Produced via immunoSEQ multiplex PCR; TCRdb's table is partial and in-frame only. The profile shows some 150,000 clones, 70% to 80% of them singletons. The sequencing input was PBMCs. The receptor source for this set is a human donor in good health.

This chain links TRBV11-2 with TRBJ2-1; 9 bases are shared with TRBD2. The germline V gene has CDR1 SGHAT and CDR2 FQNNGV. The CDR3 is made up of 17 amino acids. V lost 2 bases and J lost 7; bases outside the gene matches: 12. This chain's CDR3 is CASSLRGELAGSNEQFF. For the CDR3, the DNA is TGTGCCAGCAGCTTAAGAGGAGAACTAGCGGGTTCTAATGAGCAGTTCTTC.

This chain joins TRBV27 and TRBJ2-2; 8 bases map to TRBD2. The CDR3 covers 18 residues. Germline V gene data show CDR1 as MNHEY and CDR2 as SMNVEV (reference sequence). The J segment lost 5 bases and the V segment lost 3 bases, leaving 14 bases of the junction unmatched. CDR3 DNA: TGTGCCAGCAGTTTCAAGTGGAGGGGGGCTAGCGGGACCGGGGAGCTGTTTTTT. It codes for CASSFKWRGASGTGELFF.

This clone was counted a few times. The chain couples TRBV4-1 to TRBJ1-2; 9 nucleotides line up with TRBD1. The CDR3 is 16 amino acids. Germline V gene lookup returns CDR1 MGHRA and CDR2 YSYEKL. Trimming cost V 5 bases and J 5 bases; bases outside gene matches: 12. CDR3 nucleotide sequence: TGCGCCAGCAGCAAAATCTCGGGACAGGGCATATATGGCTACACCTTC. Encoded protein: CASSKISGQGIYGYTF.

The rearrangement joins TRBV6-6 to TRBJ2-7; TRBD2 matches 10 bases. The CDR3 spans 14 residues. The junction had 5 bases not matched to a gene; V was cut back by 6 bases and J by 3 bases. Per the germline V gene, CDR1 is MNHNY and CDR2 is SVGAGI (reference sequence). The DNA of the CDR3 is TGTGCCAGCAGGATAGCGGGAGGTCTCTACGAGCAGTACTTC. As protein: CASRIAGGLYEQYF.

The CDR3 here is CASSLVGDSPLHF. CDR3 nucleotides: TGTGCCAGCAGCTTAGTGGGAGACTCACCCCTCCACTTT. The chain carries TRBV7-2 and TRBJ1-6, with D hard to call. The CDR3 contains 13 residues. Deletions cut 1 base from V and 10 bases from J, with 8 bases between. The germline gives CDR1 SGHTA, CDR2 FQGNSA.

In regard to this clone: A read error may account for a junction end that differs from germline. Other DNA sequences in this specimen translate into the identical CDR3. The chain carries TRBV29-1 and TRBJ2-3; 7 bases align to TRBD1. This CDR3 has 14 amino acids. CDR1 and CDR2 (germline): SQVTM, ANQGSEA. Here the CDR3 DNA reads TGCAGCGTTGCGGGACAGATTTTGACAGATACGCAGTATTTC. Amino acid sequence: CSVAGQILTDTQYF.